The 30 T cell receptor beta chains reported below all come from one sample, sequenced in a study of blood T cell repertoires in COVID-19. The repertoire was sequenced with immunoSEQ multiplex PCR; TCRdb's copy has only in-frame clones and lacks some. The sample carries 150,000 to 200,000 clones, around 90% recorded once. The source material was peripheral blood. The receptors were sampled from an elderly woman with COVID-19, enrolled during active disease.

Here the CDR3 DNA reads TGTGCCAGCAGCTCGGGACTAGCGGGAGGGCTAACCTACAATGAGCAGTTCTTC. Encoded protein: CASSSGLAGGLTYNEQFF. This sequence joins TRBV7-6 and TRBJ2-1, with 16 nucleotides matching TRBD2. Germline CDR1 and CDR2: SGHVS and FNYEAQ. The V segment lost 4 bases and the J segment 2 bases; nucleotides outside the gene matches: 5. The CDR3 contains 18 residues.

The rearrangement joins TRBV7-9 to TRBJ2-2; D might be TRBD2 (6 bases). This CDR3 spans 15 amino acids. The V end lost 3 bases, the J end lost 1 base, and 9 bases lay between the germline ends. The germline CDR1 and CDR2 sequences are SEHNR and FQNEAQ (reference sequence). For the CDR3, the DNA is TGTGCCAGCAGCTTTCGAGCGGGGAACACCGGGGAGCTGTTTTTT. Protein: CASSFRAGNTGELFF.

V is TRBV9 and J is TRBJ1-3; D is ambiguous. Per the germline V gene, CDR1 is SGDLS and CDR2 is YYNGEE. This CDR3 spans 17 amino acids. The germline V and J ends were trimmed by 2 bases and 2 bases, with 17 bases remaining between them. CDR3 nucleotides: TGTGCCAGCAGCGTGAGTCCGGTTCGGGGAACTGGAAACACCATATATTTT. It specifies CASSVSPVRGTGNTIYF.

This clone was seen once. The rearrangement joins TRBV7-9 to TRBJ1-2; D ambiguous. This CDR3 comprises 13 residues. The V and J ends lost 4 bases and 8 bases respectively, with 14 bases between them. The germline gives CDR1 SEHNR, CDR2 FQNEAQ (reference sequence). As DNA, the CDR3 is TGTGCCAGCAGCTCCGTTGCGGGGAGCGGCTACACCTTC. Amino acid sequence: CASSSVAGSGYTF.

V gene TRBV4-3 combines with J gene TRBJ2-7; a weak D match, TRBD1 (8 bases). The CDR3 is 17 amino acids. In germline, CDR1 is LGHNA, CDR2 YSLEER. Trimming shortened V by 0 bases and J by 2 bases, and 17 bases separated the two germline ends. DNA of the CDR3: TGCGCCAGCAGCCAAGAAGCGGGGACAGGCCAAACCTACGAGCAGTACTTC. As protein: CASSQEAGTGQTYEQYF.

In this sample, this clone turned up once. The chain is built from TRBV11-2 and TRBJ1-1; weak D call: TRBD1 (5 bases). Germline V gene lookup returns CDR1 SGHAT and CDR2 FQNNGV. The CDR3 runs to 14 residues. V shed 2 bases and J shed 1 base, with 8 bases lying between them. The CDR3: CASSLSGPNTEAFF. The CDR3 coding sequence is TGTGCCAGCAGCTTATCAGGGCCGAACACTGAAGCTTTCTTT.

The chain employs TRBV19 and TRBJ2-7, with 7 bases lining up with TRBD1. The V gene's germline CDR1 is LNHDA and CDR2 SQIVND (reference sequence). Trimming removed 7 bases from V and 9 bases from J; junction bases left unmatched: 9. The CDR3 runs 12 residues. DNA for the CDR3: TGTGCCAGTAACGACCGACAGGGTTGGCAGTACTTC. Its protein is CASNDRQGWQYF.

The V and J genes are TRBV3-1 (or the pseudogene TRBV3-2) and TRBJ2-5, with 11 bases matching TRBD2. In germline, CDR1 is LGHDT, CDR2 YNNKEL (reference sequence). The CDR3 extends over 15 amino acids. The J segment lost 4 bases and the V segment lost 5 bases, leaving 6 bases of the junction unmatched. CDR3 sequence: CASSNSGRAGETQYF. For the CDR3, the DNA is TGTGCCAGCAGCAATAGCGGGAGGGCAGGAGAGACCCAGTACTTC.

The chain combines TRBV19 with TRBJ2-6; 12 positions match TRBD2. The CDR3 length is 17 residues. The V and J ends lost 7 bases and 4 bases, in that order; junction bases with no gene match: 8. Germline values: CDR1 LNHDA, CDR2 SQIVND (reference sequence). CDR3 residues: CASNLAGGPRGANVLTF. The CDR3 DNA follows: TGTGCCAGTAATCTAGCGGGAGGGCCACGAGGGGCCAACGTCCTGACTTTC.

The chain is built from TRBV7-8 and TRBJ2-3, with D possibly TRBD2 on 6 matching bases. Germline CDR1 and CDR2: SGHVS and FQNEAQ. Deletions cut 5 bases from V and 10 bases from J, with 13 bases between. The CDR3 has 12 residues. The CDR3 spells CASSRSGGAQYF. Here the CDR3 DNA reads TGTGCCAGCAGCCGTTCCGGGGGAGCGCAGTATTTT.

The rearrangement uses TRBV7-2 and TRBJ1-4; tentative D call: TRBD1 (5 bases). CDR3 size: 15 residues. V was shortened by 3 bases and J by 7 bases, with 15 bases between the two germline ends. Germline V gene sequence: CDR1 SGHTA, CDR2 FQGNSA. The DNA of the CDR3 is TGTGCCAGCAGCTTTTTCTCGGGGGAAGTTGAAAAACTGTTTTTT. This codes for CASSFFSGEVEKLFF. Full variable domain (remainder filled in from reference TRBV7-2 and TRBJ1-4): GAGVSQSPSNKVTEKGKDVELRCDPISGHTALYWYRQSLGQGLEFLIYFQGNSAPDKSGLPSDRFSAERTGGSVSTLTIQRTQQEDSAVYLCASSFFSGEVEKLFFGSGTQLSVL.

Only one count was recorded for this clone. V and J are TRBV6-5 and TRBJ2-7, with D possibly TRBD1 on 6 matching bases. Trimming stripped 8 bases from V and 7 bases from J, with 12 bases between. The CDR3 has 11 amino acids. The V gene's germline CDR1 is MNHEY and CDR2 SVGAGI. DNA of the CDR3: TGTGCCAGCCTAGACAGGCTTGAGCAGTACTTC. Protein sequence: CASLDRLEQYF.

This clone has just one count. The chain has TRBV6-5 and TRBJ2-7; 8 nucleotides match TRBD2. V was clipped by 6 bases and J by 0 bases; unmatched bases: 4. The CDR3 extends over 14 amino acids. CDR1 and CDR2 from the germline V gene are MNHEY and SVGAGI. DNA for the CDR3: TGTGCCAGCAGCCCGAGCGGGAGCTCCTACGAGCAGTACTTC. This codes for CASSPSGSSYEQYF.

The chain employs TRBV19 and TRBJ2-7; TRBD1 matches at 7 bases. The length of the CDR3 is 15 residues. Germline values: CDR1 LNHDA, CDR2 SQIVND (reference sequence). The ends lost 6 bases at V and 6 bases at J; junction bases unmatched: 14. CDR3 nucleotides: TGTGCCAGTAGCATGTTCCGGGACAGACCGGGCGAGCAGTACTTC. Translating it yields CASSMFRDRPGEQYF.

This clone appeared a few times. This rearrangement joins TRBV11-2 to TRBJ2-1; D gene ambiguous. The CDR3 sequence is 14 residues long. Germline V CDR1 and CDR2: SGHAT, FQNNGV. Trimming removed 5 bases at V and 6 bases at J, with 14 bases between. CDR3: CASSRSISRNEQFF. CDR3 bases: TGTGCCAGCAGCCGAAGCATCTCCCGCAATGAGCAGTTCTTC.

V usage is TRBV6-5 and J usage is TRBJ2-1; 7 bases are a match to TRBD2. From germline, CDR1 is MNHEY and CDR2 SVGAGI. The CDR3 spans 14 residues. With 2 bases clipped from V and 7 bases from J, the junction kept 5 bases outside the gene matches. Here the CDR3 reads CASSYRRELNEQFF. CDR3 sequence (DNA): TGTGCCAGCAGTTACAGGCGGGAGTTGAATGAGCAGTTCTTC.

This clone has a handful of counts. V is TRBV5-1 and J is TRBJ2-7, with TRBD2 matching over 9 bases. J was trimmed by 6 bases and V by 4 bases; bases with no gene match: 8. Germline V gene lookup returns CDR1 SGHRS and CDR2 YFSETQ. CDR3 size: 14 residues. This CDR3 is CASSEYGLASEQYF. CDR3 DNA sequence: TGCGCCAGCAGCGAATACGGACTAGCGAGCGAGCAGTACTTC.

The chain recombines TRBV19 with TRBJ2-2; 8 bases align to TRBD1. The CDR3 runs 15 residues. With V trimmed by 5 bases and J by 3 bases, 5 bases remained unmatched. The germline CDR1 and CDR2 sequences are LNHDA and SQIVND (reference sequence). CDR3 loop: CASSVGQGYTGELFF. In nucleotides, the CDR3 is TGTGCCAGTAGTGTTGGACAGGGATACACCGGGGAGCTGTTTTTT.

The rearrangement joins TRBV29-1 to TRBJ2-3; the D gene is possibly TRBD2 (5 bases). Trimming pared 2 bases from V and 0 bases from J, leaving 12 bases between. This CDR3 comprises 15 residues. From germline, CDR1 is SQVTM and CDR2 ANQGSEA. CDR3 nucleotide sequence: TGCAGCGTTGAACTAGCCCGCTCTAGCACAGATACGCAGTATTTT. It specifies CSVELARSSTDTQYF.

The gene calls are TRBV6-5 and TRBJ2-5, with TRBD2 identical over 8 bases. Germline-derived CDR1 and CDR2 are MNHEY and SVGAGI. This CDR3 contains 13 residues. V trimming: 7 bases; J trimming: 5 bases; junction bases outside the gene matches: 6. This chain's CDR3 is CASTRGGLETQYF. CDR3 nucleotide sequence: TGTGCCAGCACTCGGGGGGGATTGGAGACCCAGTACTTC.

This chain connects TRBV9 to TRBJ2-7, with D tentatively TRBD1 (6 bases). Trimming removed 5 bases from V and 5 bases from J, with 20 bases in between. This CDR3 has 15 residues. Germline lookup yields CDR1 SGDLS and CDR2 YYNGEE. In DNA form, the CDR3 reads TGTGCCAGCAGTGATACCGACAGGCTGGGCCACGAGCAGTACTTC. Amino acid sequence: CASSDTDRLGHEQYF.

The gene calls are TRBV29-1 and TRBJ2-3, with TRBD1 matching over 8 bases. The CDR3 loop spans 15 amino acids. V was clipped by 3 bases and J by 5 bases; unmatched bases: 10. Germline loops: CDR1 SQVTM, CDR2 ANQGSEA. CDR3 sequence (DNA): TGCAGCGTTGAGTTTCGCAGGGGGCGTATAGATACGCAGTATTTT. Translated, it gives CSVEFRRGRIDTQYF.

This clone came up a few times. V is TRBV7-3 and J is TRBJ2-1; 8 bases match TRBD1. The CDR3 is made up of 14 amino acids. Germline loops: CDR1 SGHTA, CDR2 FQGTGA. Trimming took 3 bases from V and 7 from J; bases not matched to a gene: 5. The CDR3 reads CASSFGQGRNEQFF. The DNA for the CDR3 is TGTGCCAGCAGCTTCGGACAGGGAAGAAATGAGCAGTTCTTC.

Comments on this clone: This CDR3 is also generated by other DNA sequences in the sample. The V call is TRBV3-1 (or the pseudogene TRBV3-2), the J call TRBJ1-4; D not certain. The CDR3 extends over 12 amino acids. Germline CDR1 is LGHDT and CDR2 is YNNKEL (reference sequence). Trimming pared 1 base from V and 7 bases from J, leaving 4 bases between. For the CDR3, the DNA is TGTGCCAGCAGCCAAGTTCGTGAAAAACTGTTTTTT. Its protein is CASSQVREKLFF.

This clone was seen once. The chain joins TRBV7-2 to TRBJ2-2; D gene ambiguous. CDR1 SGHTA and CDR2 FQGNSA come from the germline V gene. The V end was cut by 4 bases, the J end by 3 bases, with 3 bases between. The CDR3 covers 12 residues. CDR3 sequence: CASSSYTGELFF. The CDR3 DNA sequence: TGTGCCAGCAGCTCATACACCGGGGAGCTGTTTTTT. The full variable domain, its missing parts supplied by reference TRBV7-2 and TRBJ2-2, is GAGVSQSPSNKVTEKGKDVELRCDPISGHTALYWYRQSLGQGLEFLIYFQGNSAPDKSGLPSDRFSAERTGGSVSTLTIQRTQQEDSAVYLCASSSYTGELFFGEGSRLTVL.

This rearrangement joins TRBV28 to TRBJ1-5; 11 bases line up with TRBD1. This CDR3 has 18 amino acids. Germline loops: CDR1 MDHEN, CDR2 SYDVKM. Trimming took 5 bases from V and 0 from J; bases not matched to a gene: 9. The CDR3: CASSPPGQGVGSNQPQHF. The CDR3 DNA sequence: TGTGCCAGCAGTCCTCCGGGACAGGGGGTAGGTAGCAATCAGCCCCAGCATTTT.

This rearrangement joins TRBV7-2 to TRBJ1-2; maybe TRBD1 (6 bases). CDR3 length: 14 amino acids. V gave up 4 bases and J gave up 8 bases, with 17 bases separating them. Germline V lookup: CDR1 SGHTA, CDR2 FQGNSA. The DNA of the CDR3 is TGTGCCAGCAGCTCCCTGCCGGGCCAGGGGGGCTACACCTTC. This gives the protein CASSSLPGQGGYTF.

This chain links TRBV19 with TRBJ2-1, with a possible D match to TRBD2 (6 bases). There are 16 residues in the CDR3. CDR1 and CDR2 from the germline V gene are LNHDA and SQIVND (reference sequence). The V gene lost 3 bases and the J gene lost 7 bases, with 19 bases spanning the gap. For the CDR3, the DNA is TGTGCCAGTAGTATCCGCCGGACGGGAGTACGTAATGAGCAGTTCTTC. Amino acid sequence: CASSIRRTGVRNEQFF.

This chain connects TRBV2 to TRBJ2-7; tentative D call: TRBD1 (5 bases). Germline-derived CDR1 and CDR2 are SNHLY and FYNNEI. The ends were cut back, 5 bases at V and 6 bases at J, with 14 bases in the middle. CDR3 length: 13 residues. CDR3 DNA sequence: TGTGCCAGCAGTTATAGACAGTTCTCCGAGCAGTACTTC. This codes for CASSYRQFSEQYF.

The chain recombines TRBV6-5 with TRBJ2-5; 8 bases map to TRBD2. J gave up 3 bases and V 9 bases, and 12 bases lay outside the gene matches. This CDR3 is built from 15 residues. Germline lookup yields CDR1 MNHEY and CDR2 SVGAGI. CDR3 coding DNA: TGTGCCAGTCTCAGGAGGATTAGCGGGAAAGAGACCCAGTACTTC. It yields the protein CASLRRISGKETQYF.